This TCR beta chain was captured in a study of regulatory T cells in long-lasting Graves disease. General study findings and limits: Those with persistent disease had in common more public clonotypes (about 3,000) than new patients (more than 900).

Libraries of TCR beta came from iRepertoire HTBI primers plus Arm-PCR of CDR3 regions. TCRdb reprocessed the multiplex PCR reads via MiXCR and lists one record per CDR3 protein. The sample lists over 350,000 distinct CDR3 sequences, about 15% occurring once. CDR3 size: 13 residues. Deletions cut 5 bases from V and 7 bases from J, with 12 bases between. In germline, CDR1 is MDHEN, CDR2 SYDVKM. This clonotype was counted ten times or more. Its antigen is as yet unknown. Time point denoted: newly diagnosed GD, antithyroid drugs for less than 3 months. PBMC RNA was the source of the TCR library. Each of the patients was recruited from an endocrinology department situated in Xi'an, China. These same records also appear under a second study, on T cells in Graves' hyperthyroidism and ophthalmopathy. From that second work: Initially, a first-round RT-PCR of the TCR CDR3 employed the HTBI primer set.

Sequences were derived from peripheral blood mononuclear cells (PBMCs), sampled at new diagnosis, from a patient treated with antithyroid drugs. The TCR sequence derives from a woman between 40 and 55 years old with Graves disease. The chain has TRBV28 and TRBJ2-1, with D tentatively TRBD1 or TRBD2 (5 bases each). CDR3 coding DNA: TGTGCCAGCAGTGTCGGGACCCTGAATGAGCAGTTCTTC. Its protein product is CASSVGTLNEQFF.